The clone carrying this T cell receptor beta chain came up once. Its antigen is not identified. The data are from a study of cytomegalovirus exposure and HLA in healthy donors. Study-level information: As released early, the data held 70 million to 95 million unique TCRs from HLA-typed donors. General observations from the study: The likely origin of a cluster of highly shared sequence variants was a sequencing artifact. When presence/absence was analysed, sequencing depth was taken to be roughly uniform across donors. Most subjects' HLA-A and HLA-B alleles were reportedly predicted from TCR beta sequences.

Amplification used 60 Vbeta primers and 13 Jbeta primers. Using immunoSEQ multiplex PCR, the repertoire was profiled, and TCRdb retains in-frame clones only, with some absent. Of 95,000 to 150,000 clones listed, 77% are singletons. The TCR comes from a young man in good health and CMV-seropositive. The sample consisted of PBMCs.

CDR3 nucleotide sequence: TGTGCCATCAGTGAGCCCGGGGGGGGGACAGGGAGCTCCTACGAGCAGTACTTC. Amino acid sequence: CAISEPGGGTGSSYEQYF. This chain connects TRBV10-3 to TRBJ2-7; perhaps TRBD1 as D (9 bases). V lost 2 bases to trimming and J lost 0 bases, with 20 bases between them. Germline CDR1 ENHRY, CDR2 SYGVKD. The CDR3 extends over 18 amino acids.